This T cell receptor (beta chain) was retrieved from a study of blood T cells in healthy people across ages (dated by TCRdb to 2013 to 2016). Study-level background: Template switching captured roughly one uniquely barcoded TCR beta cDNA molecule per two T cells in model experiments. To track age-related changes in TCR beta repertoire diversity, the study relied on deep sequencing normalized with unique cDNA molecular identifiers. The study analyzed two additional independent replicas of 1 million unique cDNA reads from the same blood draw for two donors, one aged 18 to 29 and one aged 80 or older. To avoid experimental bias, donors of different ages were randomly spread across the sequencing lanes. Four age groups were formed from the donors: young (average 16 years), middle-aged (approximately 39), aged (62) and long-lived (roughly 81).

The method behind the library was 5' RACE. TCRdb lists the instrument as Illumina HiSeq 2500. The second PCR ran for about 6 to 12 cycles and used a J-beta primer mix along with a sample-barcoded 5' primer. Each TCR beta cDNA molecule received a unique molecular identifier from a template-switch 5' adaptor carrying 12 random nucleotides. At least 2.5 million CDR3-containing paired-end reads were obtained from each sample. The Mint cDNA synthesis kit, primed by a TRBC-specific oligonucleotide, was used to synthesize first-strand cDNA from all RNA. Following uracil-DNA glycosylase treatment, all cDNA underwent a first 18-cycle PCR with the universal primers M1SS and BC2_uni_R. From the authors' description of their analysis: For normalization, 1 million high-quality reads, each with a distinct molecular identifier, were randomly selected from each sample. Instead of being binned into consensus sequences, reads with shared molecular identifiers were discarded. CDR3 identification, clonotype clustering and error correction used MiTCR with a Q25 quality threshold and the strictest error-elimination algorithm. A nonparametric unseen species model with Euler transformation was used to estimate lower-bound total TCR beta diversity. TCRdb took the public reads, trimmed them with fastp at Q25, ran MiXCR for clone calling and kept in-frame beta chains. Rows with one shared CDR3 protein collapse into an entry with the most common genes and DNA. These V and J calls are TCRdb output, not the study's own analysis. The sample records approximately 810,000 distinct CDR3 sequences, 29% of which are singletons. The ten largest clones take up 17% of the sample.

Donors were a few dozen systemically healthy Caucasian individuals from Russia aged roughly 6 to 90 years. Each donor gave 8 to 10 milliliters of peripheral blood, drawn into EDTA-treated Vacutainer tubes. Ficoll-Paque density-gradient centrifugation was used to isolate PBMCs, with at least 7 million per sample. Trizol reagent was used to extract total RNA from PBMCs, with at least 5.5 micrograms per sample. Naive CD45RAhigh/CD27high T cell percentages were measured by flow cytometry on a PBMC aliquot from every donor. This clonotype was detected many times. Its recognized antigen is unknown. No base-level quality is on record; no much larger clone is a single base apart. Deletion took 6 bases off V and 1 base off J, with a span of 9 bases between the germline ends. From the cysteine through the phenylalanine, the CDR3 covers 13 amino acids. Solely the CDR3 DNA is kept, with 39 bases framed from the first base. From a lookup of the germline V gene, CDR1 and CDR2 are MNHNS and SASEGT.

What the work shows at the level of the full study, not this receptor alone: Compared with the aged group, more naive CD4+ T cells, fewer expanded clones and increased TCR diversity were shown by the long-lived group, suggesting age selection. Because profiling used bulk unsorted PBMCs, naive and antigen-experienced compartments could not be compared conclusively. Because donor CMV infection status was unknown, age-related changes in expanded clonotypes were potentially confounded. A strong correlation was found between observed TCR beta diversity and the percentage of naive T cells measured by flow cytometry. Estimates of total diversity based on one million sequenced T cells were regarded as lower bounds and as underestimates. As age increased, observed TCR beta diversity per million T cells dropped in a roughly linear way, and a significant reduction was already evident by age around 41.

Sequences were obtained from blood. The rearrangement joined TRBV6-1 to TRBJ1-1; the D gene cannot be named for sure. This TCR came from a woman of 80 years or more in good health. The sequence in DNA is TGTGCCAGCAGCGACCGCGGGAACACTGAAGCTTTCTTT. Translated, this is CASSDRGNTEAFF.